These 19 T cell receptor beta chains originate from one sample sequenced in a study of response to subunit inactivated influenza vaccine (dated by TCRdb to 2017 to 2018). The library was prepared using RT-PCR. Sequencing relied on an Illumina HiSeq 2500. Through fastp at Q25 and MiXCR, TCRdb rebuilt clones from the public reads, retaining in-frame beta chains. Rows with a matching CDR3 protein are joined into one entry that keeps the most common DNA and genes. A total of about 500,000 distinct CDR3 sequences appear in this sample, approximately 15% of them only once. Of the sample, less than 4% is held by the ten largest clones. The sample consisted of CD4+ T cells sorted from PBMCs, taken 23 months after vaccination. These receptors all come from a man aged 50 to 75 who received an inactivated influenza vaccine. Donor details come from another sample of the same person, matched by shared clones.

In this sample, this clonotype turned up a few times. The chain combines TRBV4-3 with TRBJ2-7; TRBD1 aligns across 11 bases. The germline CDR1 and CDR2 sequences are LGHNA and YSLEER. V lost 4 bases to trimming and J lost 3 bases; unmatched junction nucleotides: 8. This CDR3 spans 16 amino acids. In DNA form, the CDR3 reads TGCGCCAGCAGCCCCGGGGTGGGGACAGGGGGCTACGAGCAGTACTTC. Translation: CASSPGVGTGGYEQYF.

The chain employs TRBV5-4 and TRBJ2-3; D might be TRBD2 (7 bases). Germline V lookup: CDR1 SGHNT, CDR2 YYREEE (reference sequence). V was pared by 0 bases and J by 2 bases, with 19 bases between. The CDR3 covers 18 residues. The CDR3 DNA follows: TGTGCCAGCAGCTTGGCCCCAGGGGCGGGGGCTAACACAGATACGCAGTATTTT. This gives the protein CASSLAPGAGANTDTQYF.

The rearrangement links TRBV5-1 to TRBJ2-7; 7 nucleotides agree with TRBD1. Germline trimming cut 3 bases from V and 2 bases from J; bases unmatched to any gene: 5. The CDR3 length is 14 residues. Germline lookup yields CDR1 SGHRS and CDR2 YFSETQ. CDR3 sequence (DNA): TGCGCCAGCAGCTCATCGACAGGGACCTACGAGCAGTACTTC. Translation: CASSSSTGTYEQYF.

The chain couples TRBV11-2 to TRBJ2-3, with a weak D call TRBD1 (5 bases). The CDR3 runs 15 residues. Deletions cut 7 bases from V and 1 base from J, with 15 bases between. The germline V gene encodes CDR1 SGHAT and CDR2 FQNNGV. CDR3 sequence (DNA): TGTGCCAGCACAAAAGATTGGGGCGGCACAGATACGCAGTATTTT. The encoded protein is CASTKDWGGTDTQYF. Using reference TRBV11-2 and TRBJ2-3 for the parts outside the CDR3, the full variable domain is EAGVAQSPRYKIIEKRQSVAFWCNPISGHATLYWYQQILGQGPKLLIQFQNNGVVDDSQLPKDRFSAERLKGVDSTLKIQPAKLEDSAVYLCASTKDWGGTDTQYFGPGTRLTVL.

A note on this clonotype: One end of the junction varies from germline; a read error may be responsible. The CDR3 loop reads CSARDRERQPQHF. The CDR3 coding sequence is TGCAGTGCCAGAGACAGGGAACGTCAGCCCCAGCATTTT. The V call is TRBV20-1, the J call TRBJ1-5; TRBD1 matches at 7 bases. This CDR3 region has 13 residues. Germline V gene data show CDR1 as DFQATT and CDR2 as SNEGSKA (reference sequence).

There are a few counts of this clonotype. The V gene is TRBV27, the J gene TRBJ2-4; the D gene is possibly TRBD2 (5 bases). The CDR3 contains 14 residues. The ends were cut back, 2 bases at V and 2 bases at J, with 7 bases in the middle. CDR1 and CDR2 from the germline V gene are MNHEY and SMNVEV (reference sequence). CDR3 region: CASSLRGTKNIQYF. CDR3 DNA sequence: TGTGCCAGCAGTTTACGGGGAACCAAAAACATTCAGTACTTC.

In its sample, this clonotype was seen a few times. The V and J genes are TRBV7-2 and TRBJ1-4; tentatively, D is TRBD1 (5 bases). Germline CDR1 is SGHTA and CDR2 is FQGNSA. The CDR3 loop spans 12 amino acids. Trimming took 1 base from V and 13 from J, leaving 10 bases between them. The CDR3 DNA reads as TGTGCCAGCAGCTTAGACCTAGGGGCACTGTTTTTT. Residues: CASSLDLGALFF.

Turning to this clonotype: An end of the junction differs from the germline gene, which may be a read error. The V and J genes are TRBV4-3 and TRBJ2-2; the D is unclear. This CDR3 is built from 15 residues. In germline, CDR1 is LGHNA, CDR2 YSLEER. CDR3 loop: CASSHPGLHTGELFF. The DNA for the CDR3 is TGCGCCAGCAGCCATCCTGGGTTGCACACCGGAGAGCTGTTTTTT.

This clonotype was seen only a few times. The gene calls are TRBV5-1 and TRBJ2-5; TRBD2 agrees at 7 bases. Germline assignment: CDR1 SGHRS and CDR2 YFSETQ. The CDR3 extends over 14 amino acids. Trimming cost V 1 base and J 5 bases; bases outside gene matches: 5. CDR3 DNA: TGCGCCAGCAGCTTGCGTGCCGGGGGGGAGACCCAGTACTTC. Its translation: CASSLRAGGETQYF.

The CDR3 is CSARDPTGWYSYEQYF. The CDR3 DNA is TGCAGTGCTAGAGATCCAACAGGGTGGTACTCCTACGAGCAGTACTTC. The J gene is TRBJ2-7, the V gene TRBV20-1; maybe TRBD1 (6 bases). This CDR3 has 16 amino acids. Germline CDR1 reads DFQATT; CDR2 reads SNEGSKA (reference sequence). V dropped 0 bases and J dropped 0 bases, with 15 bases sitting between them.

At least ten counts were recorded for this clonotype. This chain uses TRBV11-2 with TRBJ2-7; D gene uncertain. The germline V and J ends were trimmed by 0 bases and 6 bases, with 9 bases remaining between them. This CDR3 has 13 amino acids. CDR1 and CDR2 (germline): SGHAT, FQNNGV. This chain's CDR3 is CASSLDVFGEQYF. The CDR3 region has the DNA TGTGCCAGCAGCTTAGATGTCTTCGGCGAGCAGTACTTC.

This clonotype has just a few counts. The chain couples TRBV20-1 to TRBJ1-6; 7 bases align to TRBD1. The ends lost 4 bases at V and 7 bases at J; junction bases unmatched: 7. Germline loops: CDR1 DFQATT, CDR2 SNEGSKA (reference sequence). This CDR3 has 14 residues. The CDR3 DNA sequence: TGCAGTGCTACCTCGACAGGGTCCAATTCACCCCTCCACTTT. Translating gives CSATSTGSNSPLHF.

This sequence joins TRBV2 and TRBJ2-5; D is perhaps TRBD1 (6 bases). The CDR3 spans 16 residues. Germline CDR1 and CDR2: SNHLY and FYNNEI. V was cut by 3 bases and J by 1 base, with 15 bases left in between. This CDR3 is CASSDTWQGFQETQYF. CDR3 bases: TGTGCCAGCAGTGATACATGGCAGGGGTTCCAAGAGACCCAGTACTTC.

This clonotype has ten or more counts. The chain recombines TRBV25-1 with TRBJ2-3; TRBD2 matches at 13 bases. The CDR3 length is 14 residues. Germline CDR1 and CDR2: MGHDK and SYGVNS. V lost 7 bases to trimming and J lost 3 bases; unmatched junction nucleotides: 1. CDR3 protein: CASKTSGRTDTQYF. For the CDR3, the DNA is TGTGCCAGCAAGACTAGCGGGAGGACAGATACGCAGTATTTT.

There are a few counts of this clonotype. V usage is TRBV20-1 and J usage is TRBJ2-7; no clear D. Trimming removed 5 bases from V and 0 bases from J, with 11 bases in between. The germline V gene encodes CDR1 DFQATT and CDR2 SNEGSKA (reference sequence). This CDR3 region has 13 residues. The CDR3 reads CSARPLSSYEQYF. The CDR3 nucleotides read TGCAGTGCTCGACCGTTGAGCTCCTACGAGCAGTACTTC.

This clonotype was seen many times. This chain links TRBV5-1 with TRBJ2-1; 7 positions match TRBD2. This CDR3 is 14 amino acids long. Germline CDR1 SGHRS, CDR2 YFSETQ. With 4 bases clipped from V and 4 bases from J, the junction kept 5 bases outside the gene matches. The CDR3 coding sequence is TGCGCCAGCAGCCGGGCTAGCGGATACAATGAGCAGTTCTTC. Protein sequence: CASSRASGYNEQFF.

This clonotype was detected a few times. V and J are TRBV14 and TRBJ2-5, with D tentatively TRBD2 (6 bases). The germline V gene encodes CDR1 SGHDN and CDR2 FVKESK. This CDR3 comprises 14 residues. V was pared by 2 bases and J by 6 bases, with 13 bases between. CDR3 coding DNA: TGTGCCAGCAGCCAAACGGGACTTTCGAAGACCCAGTACTTC. It yields the protein CASSQTGLSKTQYF.

A few counts support this clonotype. DNA of the CDR3: TGCAGCGTTACTAGCGGGGCAGATACGCAGTATTTT. Encoded protein: CSVTSGADTQYF. The chain has TRBV29-1 and TRBJ2-3; 10 bases map to TRBD2. This CDR3 region has 12 residues. After removal of 5 bases from V and 4 bases from J, the junction contained 0 bases not matched to a gene. Looked up from germline, CDR1 is SQVTM and CDR2 is ANQGSEA.

This clonotype showed up many times. The V call is TRBV10-2, the J call TRBJ2-1, with 12 bases that match TRBD2. V was clipped by 4 bases and J by 9 bases; unmatched bases: 7. Germline CDR1 and CDR2: WSHSY and SAAADI. The CDR3 totals 15 residues. CDR3 sequence reads: CASSAASGGAVEQFF. CDR3 coding DNA: TGCGCCAGCAGTGCGGCTAGCGGGGGGGCAGTTGAGCAGTTCTTC.